These 24 T cell receptor beta chains originate from one sample sequenced in a study of OX40 agonist ivuxolimab in advanced cancers. The protocol was immunoSEQ multiplex PCR, while the TCRdb copy is restricted to in-frame clones and leaves out a portion. The repertoire holds around 50,000 clones, with roughly 79% as singletons. Sequencing was performed on CD4+ or CD8+ T cells sorted from blood, taken in a trial of the OX40 agonist ivuxolimab. These receptors came from an adult with an advanced solid tumor such as melanoma, head and neck, liver or kidney cancer.

The chain employs TRBV14 and TRBJ1-1; unclear D gene. The CDR3 loop spans 12 amino acids. The V end was cut by 2 bases, the J end by 2 bases, with 3 bases between. The germline V gene has CDR1 SGHDN and CDR2 FVKESK. In DNA, the CDR3 is TGTGCCAGCAGCCAATTAAACACTGAAGCTTTCTTT. It specifies CASSQLNTEAFF.

V and J are TRBV6-6 and TRBJ1-1, with D possibly matching TRBD1 (5 bases). Germline V CDR1 and CDR2: MNHNY, SVGAGI (reference sequence). The CDR3 contains 13 residues. Deletions cut 8 bases from V and 3 bases from J, with 13 bases between. Written as DNA, the CDR3 is TGTGCCAGCCGTCGTCAGGGATACACTGAAGCTTTCTTT. It is translated as CASRRQGYTEAFF.

Regarding this clone: Other DNA sequences of this sample code for an identical CDR3. The chain recombines TRBV25-1 with TRBJ2-3, with 11 nucleotides matching TRBD2. The germline gives CDR1 MGHDK, CDR2 SYGVNS. The CDR3 loop spans 15 amino acids. The trim removed 7 bases at V and 6 bases at J, leaving 9 bases unmatched. This CDR3 reads CASMASGGFTDTQYF. The DNA of the CDR3 is TGTGCCAGCATGGCTAGCGGGGGGTTCACGGATACGCAGTATTTT.

The chain employs TRBV5-1 and TRBJ2-7; D is unresolved. Germline loops: CDR1 SGHRS, CDR2 YFSETQ. This CDR3 comprises 13 residues. V gave up 4 bases and J gave up 3 bases, with 11 bases separating them. This CDR3 reads CASSPPINYEQYF. CDR3 nucleotides: TGCGCCAGCAGCCCCCCAATTAACTACGAGCAGTACTTC.

The CDR3, as DNA: TGTGCCAGCAGCTTAGTGGGACTAGCGGACGAGCAGTACTTC. Translation gives CASSLVGLADEQYF. The chain links TRBV7-9 to TRBJ2-7, with 11 bases fitting TRBD2. Germline trimming cut 1 base from V and 5 bases from J; bases unmatched to any gene: 1. The CDR3 runs 14 residues. The germline gives CDR1 SEHNR, CDR2 FQNEAQ (reference sequence). Drawing the rest from reference TRBV7-9 and TRBJ2-7, the complete variable domain is DTGVSQNPRHKITKRGQNVTFRCDPISEHNRLYWYRQTLGQGPEFLTYFQNEAQLEKSRLLSDRFSAERPKGSFSTLEIQRTEQGDSAMYLCASSLVGLADEQYFGPGTRLTVT.

V usage is TRBV5-1 and J usage is TRBJ1-5; D is undetermined. Germline V gives CDR1 SGHRS, CDR2 YFSETQ. Trimming took 0 bases from V and 3 from J, leaving 10 bases between them. The length of the CDR3 is 15 residues. CDR3 in DNA: TGCGCCAGCAGCTTGGGTCCAGAAGTCAATCAGCCCCAGCATTTT. It yields the protein CASSLGPEVNQPQHF. Looking up the rest from reference TRBV5-1 and TRBJ1-5 gives the full variable domain: KAGVTQTPRYLIKTRGQQVTLSCSPISGHRSVSWYQQTPGQGLQFLFEYFSETQRNKGNFPGRFSGRQFSNSRSEMNVSTLELGDSALYLCASSLGPEVNQPQHFGDGTRLSIL.

The chain links TRBV7-2 to TRBJ1-1; 10 bases are shared with TRBD1. This CDR3 has 15 amino acids. The V and J ends lost 6 bases and 1 base, in that order; junction bases with no gene match: 5. Germline CDR1 is SGHTA and CDR2 is FQGNSA. CDR3 DNA: TGTGCCAGCAGTCTTCGACAGGGGGCGAACACTGAAGCTTTCTTT. Protein: CASSLRQGANTEAFF.

The chain combines TRBV5-1 with TRBJ1-2, with 7 bases identical to TRBD1. CDR1 is SGHRS and CDR2 is YFSETQ in the germline V gene. J gave up 6 bases and V 0 bases, and 8 bases lay outside the gene matches. This CDR3 is 15 amino acids long. The CDR3 DNA follows: TGCGCCAGCAGCTTGGGAGGGGGCGATTTAAATGGCTACACCTTC. Encoded protein: CASSLGGGDLNGYTF.

This clone was seen a single time. The chain joins TRBV7-9 to TRBJ2-5; D call uncertain. The germline V gene encodes CDR1 SEHNR and CDR2 FQNEAQ (reference sequence). The germline V and J ends were trimmed by 2 bases and 2 bases, with 18 bases remaining between them. The CDR3 covers 17 residues. The CDR3 region is CASSLSQGDRRQETQYF. The CDR3 coding sequence is TGTGCCAGCAGCTTAAGTCAAGGCGACCGTCGTCAAGAGACCCAGTACTTC. Full variable domain (outside the CDR3, taken from reference TRBV7-9 and TRBJ2-5): DTGVSQNPRHKITKRGQNVTFRCDPISEHNRLYWYRQTLGQGPEFLTYFQNEAQLEKSRLLSDRFSAERPKGSFSTLEIQRTEQGDSAMYLCASSLSQGDRRQETQYFGPGTRLLVL.

This clone was observed once. This sequence joins TRBV6-1 and TRBJ1-2; unclear D gene. This CDR3 has 12 amino acids. V lost 0 bases, J lost 7 bases, and 6 bases lay in between. In germline, CDR1 is MNHNS, CDR2 SASEGT. The CDR3 loop is CASSEAGTGYTF. DNA for the CDR3: TGTGCCAGCAGTGAAGCAGGTACTGGCTACACCTTC.

This CDR3 is CASSYDSEQYF. The CDR3 DNA follows: TGTGCCAGCAGCTACGACAGTGAGCAGTACTTC. The J gene is TRBJ2-5, the V gene TRBV2; possible D gene TRBD1, 5 bases. V dropped 6 bases and J dropped 11 bases, with 13 bases sitting between them. The CDR3 loop spans 11 amino acids. Germline V lookup: CDR1 SNHLY, CDR2 FYNNEI. The full variable domain, with the rest looked up from reference TRBV2 and TRBJ2-5, is EPEVTQTPSHQVTQMGQEVILRCVPISNHLYFYWYRQILGQKVEFLVSFYNNEISEKSEIFDDQFSVERPDGSNFTLKIRSTKLEDSAMYFCASSYDSEQYFGPGTRLLVL.

The V gene is TRBV27, the J gene TRBJ2-5; D is uncertain. The CDR3 is 11 amino acids. Germline loops: CDR1 MNHEY, CDR2 SMNVEV (reference sequence). V gave up 8 bases and J gave up 3 bases, with 7 bases separating them. Written as DNA, the CDR3 is TGTGCCAGCCCTGAGGAAGAGACCCAGTACTTC. Amino acids: CASPEEETQYF.

This rearrangement joins TRBV12-1 to TRBJ2-7; the table's D gene call, TRBD1, was not cross checked with the DNA. TRBV12-1 is given as a pseudogene. CDR3 length: 17 amino acids. This CDR3 reads CASPLGLRDSSSYEQYF. For the CDR3, the DNA is TGTGCCAGCCCATTGGGCCTCCGGGACAGCAGCTCCTACGAGCAGTACTTC.

The chain couples TRBV7-2 to TRBJ2-1; 7 bases map to TRBD2. Germline V gives CDR1 SGHTA, CDR2 FQGNSA. V lost 4 bases to trimming and J lost 7 bases; unmatched junction nucleotides: 7. This CDR3 region has 14 residues. The CDR3 DNA is TGTGCCAGCAGCTCACACGGGGAGGGGAATGAGCAGTTCTTC. Translated, it gives CASSSHGEGNEQFF.

This chain joins TRBV10-1 and TRBJ2-3; no reliable D call. CDR1 WNHNN and CDR2 SYGVQD come from the germline V gene (reference sequence). V was cut by 5 bases and J by 0 bases, with 12 bases left in between. The CDR3 has 15 amino acids. Written as DNA, the CDR3 is TGCGCCAGCAGTCACCTAAGGGTGAGCACAGATACGCAGTATTTT. Protein sequence: CASSHLRVSTDTQYF.

In its sample, this clone was seen once. This rearrangement joins TRBV7-6 to TRBJ2-3; the match to TRBD1 covers 7 bases. Germline values: CDR1 SGHVS, CDR2 FNYEAQ. V was clipped by 4 bases and J by 5 bases; unmatched bases: 12. The CDR3 runs 16 residues. The CDR3 here is CASSYTGDSRVDTQYF. The CDR3, as DNA: TGTGCCAGCAGCTATACAGGGGATTCACGCGTAGATACGCAGTATTTT. The full variable domain, rest sourced from reference TRBV7-6 and TRBJ2-3, is GAGVSQSPRYKVTKRGQDVALRCDPISGHVSLYWYRQALGQGPEFLTYFNYEAQQDKSGLPNDRFSAERPEGSISTLTIQRTEQRDSAMYRCASSYTGDSRVDTQYFGPGTRLTVL.

In its sample, this clone was seen once. The chain employs TRBV6-5 and TRBJ1-1; the match to TRBD1 covers 9 bases. The ends lost 2 bases at V and 7 bases at J; junction bases unmatched: 5. This CDR3 contains 14 residues. Germline V CDR1 and CDR2: MNHEY, SVGAGI. CDR3 nucleotides: TGTGCCAGCAGTTACCAAACAGGGGGCAGTGAAGCTTTCTTT. Translation gives CASSYQTGGSEAFF.

This clone was seen only a few times. The V and J genes are TRBV7-2 and TRBJ2-5; D is possibly TRBD2 (6 bases). The V gene's germline CDR1 is SGHTA and CDR2 FQGNSA. The V end lost 1 base, the J end lost 1 base, and 13 bases lay between the germline ends. CDR3 length: 16 amino acids. The CDR3 region has the DNA TGTGCCAGCAGCTTAGGTAGTCTTAGCGGCCAAGAGACCCAGTACTTC. It yields the protein CASSLGSLSGQETQYF. Full variable domain (remainder filled in from reference TRBV7-2 and TRBJ2-5): GAGVSQSPSNKVTEKGKDVELRCDPISGHTALYWYRQSLGQGLEFLIYFQGNSAPDKSGLPSDRFSAERTGGSVSTLTIQRTQQEDSAVYLCASSLGSLSGQETQYFGPGTRLLVL.

The chain is built from TRBV6-5 and TRBJ2-5, with 9 bases matching TRBD1. The CDR3 length is 15 residues. J gave up 6 bases and V 2 bases, and 7 bases lay outside the gene matches. Germline loops: CDR1 MNHEY, CDR2 SVGAGI. DNA of the CDR3: TGTGCCAGCAGTTACGATGGACAGGGGAGCAAGACCCAGTACTTC. This codes for CASSYDGQGSKTQYF.

The chain uses TRBV28 and TRBJ2-1; D gene ambiguous. Germline lookup yields CDR1 MDHEN and CDR2 SYDVKM. V lost 2 bases to trimming and J lost 6 bases, with 8 bases between them. This CDR3 comprises 13 residues. CDR3 region: CASSLPTPNEQFF. The DNA of the CDR3 is TGTGCCAGCAGTTTACCGACTCCCAATGAGCAGTTCTTC.

The V call is TRBV5-1, the J call TRBJ1-2; no firm D call. The CDR3 length is 16 residues. In germline, CDR1 is SGHRS, CDR2 YFSETQ. Trimming stripped 2 bases from V and 7 bases from J, with 21 bases between. CDR3 sequence (DNA): TGCGCCAGCAGCTTTTCATTAACCCGGCTCCGGGGTGGCTACACCTTC. The encoded protein is CASSFSLTRLRGGYTF.

The CDR3 nucleotides are TGTGCCAGCAGCTTAAGTCGTTTGGGCGGTAGGGCGCCCTACGAGCAGTACTTC. This translates into CASSLSRLGGRAPYEQYF. This chain uses TRBV11-2 with TRBJ2-7; unclear D gene. V shed 2 bases and J shed 2 bases, with 22 bases lying between them. The germline V gene encodes CDR1 SGHAT and CDR2 FQNNGV. The CDR3 runs to 18 residues.

J is TRBJ2-7 and V is TRBV18, with TRBD1 as a possible D gene (6 bases). The CDR3 has 14 amino acids. Trimming stripped 6 bases from V and 2 bases from J, with 14 bases between. Germline V gene data show CDR1 as KGHSH and CDR2 as LQKENI. This chain's CDR3 is CASSVGALTYEQYF. The CDR3 DNA follows: TGTGCCAGCTCCGTGGGGGCCTTAACCTACGAGCAGTACTTC. The variable domain in full, completed from reference TRBV18 and TRBJ2-7, reads NAGVMQNPRHLVRRRGQEARLRCSPMKGHSHVYWYRQLPEEGLKFMVYLQKENIIDESGMPKERFSAEFPKEGPSILRIQQVVRGDSAAYFCASSVGALTYEQYFGPGTRLTVT.

This chain links TRBV2 with TRBJ1-4; 7 bases line up with TRBD1. Germline V gene data show CDR1 as SNHLY and CDR2 as FYNNEI. Trimming took 9 bases from V and 7 from J; bases not matched to a gene: 11. This CDR3 region has 14 residues. CDR3 residues: CASEGDRVSEKLFF. The DNA of the CDR3 is TGTGCCAGTGAGGGAGACAGGGTGTCTGAAAAACTGTTTTTT.